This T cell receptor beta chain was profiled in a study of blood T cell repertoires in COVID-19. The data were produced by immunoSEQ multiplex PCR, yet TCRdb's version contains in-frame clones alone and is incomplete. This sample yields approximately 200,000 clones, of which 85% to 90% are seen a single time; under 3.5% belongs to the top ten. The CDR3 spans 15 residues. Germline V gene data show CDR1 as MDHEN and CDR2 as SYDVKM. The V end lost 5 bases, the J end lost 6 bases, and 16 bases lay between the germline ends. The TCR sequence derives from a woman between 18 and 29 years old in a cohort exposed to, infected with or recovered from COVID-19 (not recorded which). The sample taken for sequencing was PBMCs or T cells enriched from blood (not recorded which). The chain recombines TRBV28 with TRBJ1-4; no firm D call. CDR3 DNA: TGTGCCAGCAGTCCCCTGATCAGTGCTTATGAAAAACTGTTTTTT. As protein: CASSPLISAYEKLFF. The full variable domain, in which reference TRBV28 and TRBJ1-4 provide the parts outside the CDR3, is DVKVTQSSRYLVKRTGEKVFLECVQDMDHENMFWYRQDPGLGLRLIYFSYDVKMKEKGDIPEGYSVSREKKERFSLILESASTNQTSMYLCASSPLISAYEKLFFGSGTQLSVL.